The 19 T cell receptor beta chains given below trace back to one sample, sequenced in a study of CD8 T cells in ankylosing spondylitis. Study findings and constraints: Seemingly distinctive of ankylosing spondylitis blood was a TCR beta motif formed by eight highly homologous variants.

TCRdb itself ran the 5' RACE reads through MiXCR, one entry per CDR3 protein. Among about 500,000 distinct CDR3 sequences listed, roughly an eighth were seen once. The antigens of these receptors remain unknown. Material: blood, either unsorted or a sorted T cell fraction (not recorded which). The receptor source for this set is a male donor with ankylosing spondylitis.

The rearrangement joins TRBV27 to TRBJ2-5; the match to TRBD2 covers 7 bases. This CDR3 has 17 amino acids. The V and J ends lost 1 base and 6 bases, in that order; junction bases with no gene match: 14. Germline assignment: CDR1 MNHEY and CDR2 SMNVEV (reference sequence). CDR3 nucleotides: TGTGCCAGCAGTTTATACGCTAGCGGACCCGCGGGAAAGACCCAGTACTTC. The encoded protein is CASSLYASGPAGKTQYF.

Only a few counts were recorded for this clonotype. The J gene is TRBJ2-7, the V gene TRBV6-5; D is perhaps TRBD1 (6 bases). Trimming took off 0 bases at V and 2 bases at J, with 17 bases between the two ends. This CDR3 contains 17 residues. Germline CDR1 is MNHEY and CDR2 is SVGAGI. CDR3 nucleotide sequence: TGTGCCAGCAGTTACTCCGGGGAAGAGGGGGACCCCTACGAGCAGTACGTC. This translates into CASSYSGEEGDPYEQYV.

This clonotype came up a few times. The chain employs TRBV15 and TRBJ2-5; the match to TRBD2 covers 7 bases. Germline V gene sequence: CDR1 LNHNV, CDR2 YYDKDF (reference sequence). The CDR3 consists of 16 residues. V gave up 3 bases and J gave up 3 bases; unmatched junction bases: 10. CDR3 nucleotide sequence: TGTGCCACCAGCAGTTACATGCGGGAGCCTAAAGAGACCCAGTACTTC. As protein: CATSSYMREPKETQYF.

This clonotype was counted only a few times. The chain combines TRBV3-1 with TRBJ2-7; possible D gene TRBD1, 6 bases. Germline-derived CDR1 and CDR2 are LGHDT and YNNKEL (reference sequence). The CDR3 totals 15 residues. Between the trimmed V and J ends, which lost 0 bases and 6 bases, there was a span of 15 bases. The CDR3 is CASSQDEGVRGEQYF. CDR3 DNA sequence: TGTGCCAGCAGCCAAGATGAGGGGGTCAGGGGCGAGCAGTACTTC.

DNA of the CDR3: TGCGCCAGCAGCTTGGACTGGGTTATCTACGAGCAGTACTTC. As protein: CASSLDWVIYEQYF. This chain joins TRBV5-1 and TRBJ2-7; D is unclear. The CDR3 length is 14 residues. Per the germline V gene, CDR1 is SGHRS and CDR2 is YFSETQ. V was clipped by 0 bases and J by 3 bases, with 10 bases between them.

J is TRBJ2-7 and V is TRBV7-6, with D perhaps being TRBD1 or TRBD2 (6 bases each). CDR3 length: 13 residues. CDR1 and CDR2 from the germline V gene are SGHVS and FNYEAQ. V was trimmed by 3 bases and J by 7 bases, leaving 13 bases between them. The CDR3 loop is CASSFGGNWEQYF. The CDR3 nucleotides read TGTGCCAGCAGCTTCGGGGGCAACTGGGAGCAGTACTTC.

CDR3 residues: CSFQFGGGGQFF. In nucleotides, the CDR3 is TGCAGCTTTCAGTTCGGAGGAGGCGGGCAGTTCTTC. The rearrangement uses TRBV29-1 and TRBJ2-1; D is perhaps TRBD2 (5 bases). The V gene's germline CDR1 is SQVTM and CDR2 ANQGSEA. The CDR3 is 12 residues long. Trimming shortened V by 8 bases and J by 12 bases, and 20 bases separated the two germline ends.

Only a few counts were recorded for this clonotype. The chain couples TRBV6-2 or TRBV6-3 to TRBJ2-7; TRBD1 might be the D (5 bases). Germline assignment: CDR1 MNHEY and CDR2 SVGEGT. The CDR3 sequence is 14 residues long. V gave up 10 bases and J gave up 0 bases, with 16 bases separating them. The CDR3 reads CATGFDSISYEQYF. The CDR3, as DNA: TGTGCCACCGGATTCGACAGCATCTCCTACGAGCAGTACTTC.

The V and J genes are TRBV3-1 and TRBJ2-1; 11 nucleotides align to TRBD2. The CDR3 spans 16 residues. V gave up 7 bases and J gave up 7 bases; unmatched junction bases: 12. Germline CDR1 reads LGHDT; CDR2 reads YNNKEL (reference sequence). CDR3 residues: CASTGLLAGGRNEQFF. The CDR3 DNA follows: TGTGCCAGCACCGGATTGCTAGCGGGAGGTAGAAATGAGCAGTTCTTC.

The chain uses TRBV3-1 and TRBJ2-2; 12 bases agree with TRBD1. The CDR3 runs to 19 residues. V gave up 6 bases and J gave up 5 bases; unmatched junction bases: 16. Looked up from germline, CDR1 is LGHDT and CDR2 is YNNKEL (reference sequence). CDR3 DNA sequence: TGTGCCAGCAGGCGAACCCTTCCGGGACAGGGGGCGAGGACCGGGGAGCTGTTTTTT. Translating gives CASRRTLPGQGARTGELFF.

This clonotype was seen more than once but under ten times. The chain carries TRBV20-1 and TRBJ2-3, with D perhaps TRBD2 (6 bases). The CDR3 has 12 residues. Germline V gene lookup returns CDR1 DFQATT and CDR2 SNEGSKA (reference sequence). V lost 7 bases, J lost 6 bases, and 14 bases lay in between. The CDR3, as DNA: TGCAGTGTAACGACACGGGGGGATACGCAGTATTTT. Its protein is CSVTTRGDTQYF.

The genes are TRBV15 and TRBJ1-1, with TRBD1 as a possible D gene (5 bases). Trimming stripped 0 bases from V and 0 bases from J, with 14 bases between. This CDR3 comprises 17 residues. The germline V gene encodes CDR1 LNHNV and CDR2 YYDKDF (reference sequence). The CDR3 loop is CATSRDRQFPVNTEAFF. The CDR3 bases are TGTGCCACCAGCAGAGACCGACAGTTTCCAGTGAACACTGAAGCTTTCTTT. Complete variable domain (other parts from reference TRBV15 and TRBJ1-1): DAMVIQNPRYQVTQFGKPVTLSCSQTLNHNVMYWYQQKSSQAPKLLFHYYDKDFNNEADTPDNFQSRRPNTSFCFLDIRSPGLGDTAMYLCATSRDRQFPVNTEAFFGQGTRLTVV.

In its sample, this clonotype was seen many times. The rearrangement links TRBV12-3 or TRBV12-4 to TRBJ1-5; no reliable D call. The CDR3 is 15 amino acids. V lost 6 bases to trimming and J lost 0 bases, with 12 bases between them. The CDR3 loop is CASREWTGSNQPQHF. The CDR3 nucleotides read TGTGCCAGCAGAGAATGGACCGGTAGCAATCAGCCCCAGCATTTT.

The V gene is TRBV24-1, the J gene TRBJ2-3; a possible D gene is TRBD2 (6 bases). This CDR3 has 15 residues. The V gene's germline CDR1 is KGHDR and CDR2 SFDVKD. Trimming took 3 bases from V and 5 from J, leaving 14 bases between them. The CDR3 reads CATSDPLLARDTQYF. The DNA of the CDR3 is TGTGCCACCAGTGATCCCTTACTAGCACGAGATACGCAGTATTTT.

This clonotype was found many times. The chain recombines TRBV10-3 with TRBJ2-7; 7 bases are shared with TRBD2. The J segment lost 7 bases and the V segment lost 3 bases, leaving 0 bases of the junction unmatched. The CDR3 length is 11 residues. Germline loops: CDR1 ENHRY, CDR2 SYGVKD. The CDR3 loop reads CAISDGGEQYV. For the CDR3, the DNA is TGTGCCATCAGTGACGGGGGGGAGCAGTACGTC.

This clonotype was observed a few times. This chain uses TRBV3-1 with TRBJ2-1, with 8 bases aligning to TRBD2. This CDR3 is 12 amino acids long. Trimming cost V 0 bases and J 15 bases; bases outside gene matches: 4. Per the germline V gene, CDR1 is LGHDT and CDR2 is YNNKEL (reference sequence). CDR3 residues: CASSQELAALFF. The CDR3, as DNA: TGTGCCAGCAGCCAAGAACTAGCGGCATTGTTCTTC.

This clonotype was seen more than once but under ten times. This rearrangement joins TRBV7-8 to TRBJ1-1, with TRBD1 identical over 8 bases. The CDR3 sequence is 15 residues long. V trimming: 4 bases; J trimming: 1 base; junction bases outside the gene matches: 5. Germline V gene lookup returns CDR1 SGHVS and CDR2 FQNEAQ. In DNA form, the CDR3 reads TGTGCCAGCAGCTCCGGGGACAGGACGAACACTGAAGCTTTCTTT. Translation: CASSSGDRTNTEAFF.

This clonotype was counted only a few times. V is TRBV20-1 and J is TRBJ2-3; D gene unclear. Germline values: CDR1 DFQATT, CDR2 SNEGSKA (reference sequence). Trimming took 3 bases from V and 1 from J, leaving 14 bases between them. The CDR3 runs to 15 residues. CDR3 coding DNA: TGCAGTGCTAGCCTTTACTGGAAAGGCACAGATACGCAGTATTTT. This encodes CSASLYWKGTDTQYF.

V and J are TRBV7-9 and TRBJ2-5; 10 nucleotides line up with TRBD2. There are 13 residues in the CDR3. Unmatched junction bases numbered 3, after V lost 7 bases and J lost 4 bases. Germline CDR1 and CDR2: SEHNR and FQNEAQ (reference sequence). Here the CDR3 reads CASTVAGGETQYF. DNA of the CDR3: TGTGCCAGCACCGTAGCGGGAGGAGAGACCCAGTACTTC.